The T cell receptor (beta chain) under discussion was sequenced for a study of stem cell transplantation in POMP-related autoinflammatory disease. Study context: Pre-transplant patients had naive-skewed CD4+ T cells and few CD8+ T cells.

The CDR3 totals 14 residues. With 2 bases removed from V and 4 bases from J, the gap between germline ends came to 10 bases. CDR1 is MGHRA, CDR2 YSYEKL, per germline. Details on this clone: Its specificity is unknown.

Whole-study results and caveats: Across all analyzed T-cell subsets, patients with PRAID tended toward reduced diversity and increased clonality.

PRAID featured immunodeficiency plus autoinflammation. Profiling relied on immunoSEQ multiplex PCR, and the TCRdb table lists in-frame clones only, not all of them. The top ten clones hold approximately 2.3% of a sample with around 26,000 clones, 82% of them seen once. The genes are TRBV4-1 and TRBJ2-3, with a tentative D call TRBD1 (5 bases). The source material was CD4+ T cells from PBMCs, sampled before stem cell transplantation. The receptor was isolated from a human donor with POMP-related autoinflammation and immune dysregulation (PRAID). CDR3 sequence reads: CASSQKQGPDTQYF. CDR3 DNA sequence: TGCGCCAGCAGCCAAAAGCAGGGCCCAGATACGCAGTATTTT.